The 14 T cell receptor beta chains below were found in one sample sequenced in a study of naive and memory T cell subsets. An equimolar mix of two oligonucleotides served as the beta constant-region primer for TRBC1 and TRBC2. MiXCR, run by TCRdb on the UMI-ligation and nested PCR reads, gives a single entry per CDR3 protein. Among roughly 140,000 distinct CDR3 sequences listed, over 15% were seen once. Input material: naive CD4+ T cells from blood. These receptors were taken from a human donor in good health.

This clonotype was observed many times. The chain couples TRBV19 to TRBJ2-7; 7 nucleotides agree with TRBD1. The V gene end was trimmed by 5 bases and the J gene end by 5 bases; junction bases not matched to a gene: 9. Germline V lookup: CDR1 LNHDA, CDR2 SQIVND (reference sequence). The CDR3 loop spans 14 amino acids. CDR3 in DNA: TGTGCCAGTAGTCGGGGACAGCCGAGGCACGAGCAGTACTTC. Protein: CASSRGQPRHEQYF.

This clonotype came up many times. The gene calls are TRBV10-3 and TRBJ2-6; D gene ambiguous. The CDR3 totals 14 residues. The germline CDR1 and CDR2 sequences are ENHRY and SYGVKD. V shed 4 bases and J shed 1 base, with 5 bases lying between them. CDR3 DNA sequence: TGTGCCATCAGTGCGGAGTCTGGGGCCAACGTCCTGACTTTC. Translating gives CAISAESGANVLTF.

The CDR3 loop reads CAWSTGGGQPQHF. The CDR3, as DNA: TGTGCCTGGAGTACAGGGGGTGGTCAGCCCCAGCATTTT. The V and J genes are TRBV30 and TRBJ1-5, with TRBD1 matching over 8 bases. The V gene's germline CDR1 is GTSNPN and CDR2 SVGIG (reference sequence). Trimming removed 2 bases from V and 6 bases from J; junction bases left unmatched: 3. This CDR3 region has 13 residues.

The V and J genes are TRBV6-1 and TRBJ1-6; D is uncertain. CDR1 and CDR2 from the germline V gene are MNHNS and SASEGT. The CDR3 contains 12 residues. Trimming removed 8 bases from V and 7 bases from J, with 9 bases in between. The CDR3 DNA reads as TGTGCCAGCCGAAGCGAGAATTCACCCCTCCACTTT. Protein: CASRSENSPLHF.

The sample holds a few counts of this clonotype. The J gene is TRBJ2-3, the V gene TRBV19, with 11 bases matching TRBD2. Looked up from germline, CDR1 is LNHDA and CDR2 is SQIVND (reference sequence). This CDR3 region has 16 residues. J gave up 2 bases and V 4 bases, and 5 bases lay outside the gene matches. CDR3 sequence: CASSTGLAVTTDTQYF. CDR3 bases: TGTGCCAGTAGTACGGGACTAGCGGTAACCACAGATACGCAGTATTTT.

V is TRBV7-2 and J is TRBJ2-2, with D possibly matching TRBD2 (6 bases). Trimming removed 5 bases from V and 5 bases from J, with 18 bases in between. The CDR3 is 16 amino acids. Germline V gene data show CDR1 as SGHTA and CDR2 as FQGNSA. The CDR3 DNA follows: TGTGCCAGCAGCGTGAGGAGGGTTGAGACGACCGGGGAGCTGTTTTTT. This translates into CASSVRRVETTGELFF.

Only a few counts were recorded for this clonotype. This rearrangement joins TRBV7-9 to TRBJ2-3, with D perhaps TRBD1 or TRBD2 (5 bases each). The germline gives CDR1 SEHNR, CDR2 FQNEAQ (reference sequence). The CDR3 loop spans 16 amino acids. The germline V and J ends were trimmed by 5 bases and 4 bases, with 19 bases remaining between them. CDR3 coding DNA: TGTGCCAGCAGCCGGGTGGGACCCACTTCGGCAGATACGCAGTATTTT. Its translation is CASSRVGPTSADTQYF. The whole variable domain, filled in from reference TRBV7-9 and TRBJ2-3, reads DTGVSQNPRHKITKRGQNVTFRCDPISEHNRLYWYRQTLGQGPEFLTYFQNEAQLEKSRLLSDRFSAERPKGSFSTLEIQRTEQGDSAMYLCASSRVGPTSADTQYFGPGTRLTVL.

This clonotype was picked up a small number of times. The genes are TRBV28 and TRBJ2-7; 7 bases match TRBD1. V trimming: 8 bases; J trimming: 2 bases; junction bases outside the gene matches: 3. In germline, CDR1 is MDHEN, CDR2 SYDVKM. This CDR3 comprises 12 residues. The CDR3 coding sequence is TGTGCCAGCCAGACAGGGCCCTACGAGCAGTACTTC. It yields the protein CASQTGPYEQYF.

In DNA form, the CDR3 reads TGTGCCAGCAGCTTGTATGTGGCTAGCGGGAGGTCTGTCATTCAGTACTTC. The encoded protein is CASSLYVASGRSVIQYF. J is TRBJ2-4 and V is TRBV5-4, with 11 bases matching TRBD2. Germline-derived CDR1 and CDR2 are SGHNT and YYREEE (reference sequence). The V gene end was trimmed by 1 base and the J gene end by 9 bases; junction bases not matched to a gene: 12. There are 17 residues in the CDR3.

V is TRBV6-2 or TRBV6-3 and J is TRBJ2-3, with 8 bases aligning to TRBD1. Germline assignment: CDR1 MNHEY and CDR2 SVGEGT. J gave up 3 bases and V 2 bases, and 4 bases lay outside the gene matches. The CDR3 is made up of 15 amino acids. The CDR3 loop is CASSYRTGKTDTQYF. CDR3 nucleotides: TGTGCCAGCAGTTACCGGACAGGGAAGACAGATACGCAGTATTTT.

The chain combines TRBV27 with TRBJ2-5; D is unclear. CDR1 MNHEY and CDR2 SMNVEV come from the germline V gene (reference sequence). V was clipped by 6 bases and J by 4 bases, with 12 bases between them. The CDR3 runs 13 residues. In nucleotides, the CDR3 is TGTGCCAGCAGACCGCACACCCGAGAGACCCAGTACTTC. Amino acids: CASRPHTRETQYF.

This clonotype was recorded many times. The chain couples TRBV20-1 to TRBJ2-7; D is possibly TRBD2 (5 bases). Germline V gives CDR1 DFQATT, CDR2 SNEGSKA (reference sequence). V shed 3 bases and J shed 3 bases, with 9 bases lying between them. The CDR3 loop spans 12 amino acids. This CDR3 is CSARTSGYEQYF. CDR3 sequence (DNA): TGCAGTGCTAGGACCAGCGGCTACGAGCAGTACTTC.

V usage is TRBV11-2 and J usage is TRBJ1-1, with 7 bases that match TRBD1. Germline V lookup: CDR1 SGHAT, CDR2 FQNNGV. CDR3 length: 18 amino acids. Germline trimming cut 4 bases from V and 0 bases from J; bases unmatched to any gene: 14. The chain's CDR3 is CASSSDRGRAPMNTEAFF. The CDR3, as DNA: TGTGCCAGCAGCTCAGATAGGGGGCGCGCCCCTATGAACACTGAAGCTTTCTTT.

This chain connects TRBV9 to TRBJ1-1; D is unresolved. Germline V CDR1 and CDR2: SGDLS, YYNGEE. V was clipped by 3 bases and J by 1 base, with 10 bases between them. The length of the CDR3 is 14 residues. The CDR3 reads CASSAQTENTEAFF. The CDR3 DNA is TGTGCCAGCAGCGCCCAAACAGAGAACACTGAAGCTTTCTTT.